The next 3 T cell receptor beta chains were all read from a single sample in a study of cytomegalovirus exposure and HLA in healthy donors. The PCR contained 60 Vbeta and 13 Jbeta primers. Sequencing was performed with immunoSEQ multiplex PCR; in TCRdb, only in-frame clones are kept and a portion is missing. The sample gives 90,000 to 140,000 clones, about three quarters of which show up once; about 8.3% is in the top ten. The sequenced sample consisted of PBMCs. These receptors all stem from a woman between 35 and 50 years old in good health and CMV-seropositive.

This clone was counted a few times. The V and J genes are TRBV5-6 and TRBJ1-2, with 8 bases fitting TRBD1. The length of the CDR3 is 14 residues. Trimming at V came to 4 bases and at J to 4 bases, leaving 6 bases not matched to a gene. CDR1 SGHDT and CDR2 YYEEEE come from the germline V gene. As DNA, the CDR3 is TGTGCCAGCAGCCAGACAACAGGGGGCTATGGCTACACCTTC. Its translation: CASSQTTGGYGYTF.

The gene calls are TRBV7-9 and TRBJ1-2, with 7 bases aligning to TRBD1. Per germline, CDR1 SEHNR and CDR2 FQNEAQ (reference sequence). V was pared by 8 bases and J by 1 base, with 4 bases of the junction left unmatched. The CDR3 totals 13 residues. CDR3 sequence reads: CASLTGDNYGYTF. For the CDR3, the DNA is TGTGCCAGCCTCACAGGGGATAACTATGGCTACACCTTC.

The chain uses TRBV19 and TRBJ1-5; a weak D match, TRBD1 (5 bases). Germline V gene lookup returns CDR1 LNHDA and CDR2 SQIVND (reference sequence). The CDR3 spans 16 residues. V shed 9 bases and J shed 3 bases, with 21 bases lying between them. This chain's CDR3 is CARIPERTGDNQPQHF. For the CDR3, the DNA is TGTGCCAGAATCCCGGAACGAACAGGAGACAATCAGCCCCAGCATTTT.